These 25 T cell receptor beta chains originate from one sample sequenced in a study of shared clonotypes between healthy human individuals. The method was immunoSEQ multiplex PCR; TCRdb's version includes in-frame clones alone and lacks a portion of them. The sample yields hundreds of thousands of clones, less than 80% seen once. Source material: memory CD4+ T cells sorted from blood. Described subset: CD45RA-negative fraction. Receptor source: a woman aged 25 to 39 in good health.

The gene calls are TRBV25-1 and TRBJ1-1, with D unclear. The V gene's germline CDR1 is MGHDK and CDR2 SYGVNS. The V end was cut by 2 bases, the J end by 4 bases, with 14 bases between. The CDR3 totals 15 residues. CDR3 sequence reads: CASSEGWRYPTEAFF. CDR3 in DNA: TGTGCCAGCAGTGAAGGTTGGCGATACCCCACTGAAGCTTTCTTT.

This sequence joins TRBV11-3 and TRBJ2-3; TRBD2 matches at 11 bases. Trimming took 6 bases from V and 6 from J; bases not matched to a gene: 8. CDR1 is SGHNT and CDR2 is YENEEA in the germline V gene. This CDR3 spans 15 amino acids. The chain's CDR3 is CASSYTSGRWDTQYF. The CDR3 nucleotides read TGTGCCAGCAGTTATACTAGCGGGAGATGGGATACGCAGTATTTT.

The rearrangement links TRBV5-8 to TRBJ2-6, with unresolved D. The CDR3 contains 12 residues. The germline CDR1 and CDR2 sequences are SGHTS and YDEGEE. The V end lost 4 bases, the J end lost 10 bases, and 9 bases lay between the germline ends. The CDR3 coding sequence is TGTGCCAGCAGCACCCAATCAAACGTCCTGACTTTC. This translates into CASSTQSNVLTF.

The rearrangement uses TRBV7-9 and TRBJ2-1; no reliable D call. Germline loops: CDR1 SEHNR, CDR2 FQNEAQ (reference sequence). Trimming cost V 1 base and J 4 bases, with 8 bases left between them. This CDR3 contains 14 residues. The CDR3 here is CASSLVRIYNEQFF. CDR3 bases: TGTGCCAGCAGCTTAGTCCGGATATACAATGAGCAGTTCTTC. The variable domain in full, with the rest retrieved from reference TRBV7-9 and TRBJ2-1, is DTGVSQNPRHKITKRGQNVTFRCDPISEHNRLYWYRQTLGQGPEFLTYFQNEAQLEKSRLLSDRFSAERPKGSFSTLEIQRTEQGDSAMYLCASSLVRIYNEQFFGPGTRLTVL.

The V call is TRBV28, the J call TRBJ2-1; either TRBD1 or TRBD2 may fit D (5 bases each). Looked up from germline, CDR1 is MDHEN and CDR2 is SYDVKM. This CDR3 spans 13 amino acids. Trimming shortened V by 3 bases and J by 7 bases, and 10 bases separated the two germline ends. The CDR3 spells CASSFSGGNEQFF. The CDR3 DNA reads as TGTGCCAGCAGTTTTAGTGGGGGAAATGAGCAGTTCTTC.

V and J are TRBV10-1 and TRBJ2-7; 12 bases agree with TRBD1. This CDR3 has 15 residues. Germline assignment: CDR1 WNHNN and CDR2 SYGVQD (reference sequence). V trimming: 5 bases; J trimming: 6 bases; junction bases outside the gene matches: 8. CDR3 coding DNA: TGCGCCAGCAGTCCAGGGACAGGGGGCTTTGGCGAGCAGTACTTC. Translation gives CASSPGTGGFGEQYF.

The V gene is TRBV19, the J gene TRBJ1-1; D gene unclear. The CDR3 is made up of 15 amino acids. Trimming removed 2 bases at V and 1 base at J, with 11 bases between. Germline assignment: CDR1 LNHDA and CDR2 SQIVND (reference sequence). The CDR3 nucleotides read TGTGCCAGTAGTATATTTTTGAGCGCGAACACTGAAGCTTTCTTT. Translation gives CASSIFLSANTEAFF.

V and J are TRBV28 and TRBJ2-1; 7 positions match TRBD1. Germline CDR1 and CDR2: MDHEN and SYDVKM. CDR3 length: 13 amino acids. V dropped 10 bases and J dropped 9; count of bases not matched to a gene: 12. For the CDR3, the DNA is TGTGCCATCCAACAGGGGATCCTCTTTGAGCAGTTCTTC. As protein: CAIQQGILFEQFF.

J is TRBJ1-5 and V is TRBV6-6; TRBD1 agrees at 12 bases. With 8 bases clipped from V and 7 bases from J, the junction kept 9 bases outside the gene matches. The CDR3 contains 15 residues. Germline lookup yields CDR1 MNHNY and CDR2 SVGAGI (reference sequence). For the CDR3, the DNA is TGTGCCAGCGGAGGGACAGGGGGCGGAAGGCAGCCCCAGCATTTT. This gives the protein CASGGTGGGRQPQHF.

The gene calls are TRBV6-1 and TRBJ1-5; 7 bases match TRBD1. Germline CDR1 is MNHNS and CDR2 is SASEGT. Germline trimming cut 0 bases from V and 10 bases from J; bases unmatched to any gene: 12. The CDR3 runs 16 residues. In nucleotides, the CDR3 is TGTGCCAGCAGTGAAGCAGGGGGCAGGGCCCCGTATCCCCAGCATTTT. This sequence encodes CASSEAGGRAPYPQHF.

This clone was counted a single time. This sequence joins TRBV27 and TRBJ1-1; the D gene is possibly TRBD1 (6 bases). CDR3 length: 15 residues. V lost 5 bases and J 0 bases, leaving 13 bases between the germline ends. Germline values: CDR1 MNHEY, CDR2 SMNVEV (reference sequence). In DNA form, the CDR3 reads TGTGCCAGCAGTGTACAATACAGGGTGAACACTGAAGCTTTCTTT. As protein: CASSVQYRVNTEAFF.

In its sample, this clone was seen many times. V is TRBV6-1 and J is TRBJ1-2, with D uncertain. Trimming took off 8 bases at V and 4 bases at J, with 20 bases between the two ends. The CDR3 sequence is 15 residues long. Germline assignment: CDR1 MNHNS and CDR2 SASEGT. The CDR3 DNA is TGTGCCAGCCTCTCGGGGTTTAAGAGGAGCTATGGCTACACCTTC. This translates into CASLSGFKRSYGYTF.

The chain carries TRBV28 and TRBJ2-3; D gene ambiguous. Germline CDR1 MDHEN, CDR2 SYDVKM. Trimming left V 1 base short and J 5 bases short, with 10 bases between. The CDR3 has 14 amino acids. The CDR3 DNA sequence: TGTGCCAGCAGTTTATATCGGCGGAAAGATACGCAGTATTTT. It yields the protein CASSLYRRKDTQYF. The full variable domain, completed using reference TRBV28 and TRBJ2-3, is DVKVTQSSRYLVKRTGEKVFLECVQDMDHENMFWYRQDPGLGLRLIYFSYDVKMKEKGDIPEGYSVSREKKERFSLILESASTNQTSMYLCASSLYRRKDTQYFGPGTRLTVL.

The chain carries TRBV28 and TRBJ2-2, with TRBD2 matching over 10 bases. Germline assignment: CDR1 MDHEN and CDR2 SYDVKM. Unmatched junction bases numbered 12, after V lost 6 bases and J lost 5 bases. The CDR3 loop spans 17 amino acids. CDR3: CASSQAGLAGVTGELFF. The CDR3 nucleotides read TGTGCCAGCAGCCAGGCAGGGCTAGCGGGAGTAACCGGGGAGCTGTTTTTT. Based on the CDR3 plus reference TRBV28 and TRBJ2-2, the full variable domain is DVKVTQSSRYLVKRTGEKVFLECVQDMDHENMFWYRQDPGLGLRLIYFSYDVKMKEKGDIPEGYSVSREKKERFSLILESASTNQTSMYLCASSQAGLAGVTGELFFGEGSRLTVL.

With respect to this clone: Within the sample, other DNA sequences also encode this same CDR3. The chain carries TRBV2 and TRBJ1-5, with no clear D. The CDR3 spans 14 residues. V lost 5 bases to trimming and J lost 0 bases, with 8 bases between them. CDR1 is SNHLY and CDR2 is FYNNEI in the germline V gene. The CDR3 DNA is TGTGCCAGCAGTAGGGAAAATAGCAATCAGCCCCAGCATTTT. Amino acid sequence: CASSRENSNQPQHF.

The chain recombines TRBV27 with TRBJ1-1; unclear D gene. The CDR3 spans 14 residues. V was trimmed by 6 bases and J by 1 base, leaving 12 bases between them. The germline V gene has CDR1 MNHEY and CDR2 SMNVEV (reference sequence). The CDR3 protein is CASRHAWGNTEAFF. CDR3 nucleotide sequence: TGTGCCAGCAGACACGCTTGGGGGAACACTGAAGCTTTCTTT.

V and J are TRBV7-8 and TRBJ2-7, with 7 bases lining up with TRBD2. The germline gives CDR1 SGHVS, CDR2 FQNEAQ. The CDR3 is 14 residues long. V dropped 2 bases and J dropped 8; count of bases not matched to a gene: 9. The CDR3 DNA is TGTGCCAGCAGCTTACAGGGAGGGGTGGATAAGCAGTACTTC. Protein: CASSLQGGVDKQYF.

This clone came up many times. Other DNA sequences from this sample encode an identical CDR3 as well. The chain links TRBV6-5 to TRBJ2-7; 9 positions agree with TRBD2. The CDR3 length is 13 residues. CDR1 is MNHEY, CDR2 SVGAGI, per germline. Trimming cost V 9 bases and J 2 bases; bases outside gene matches: 5. CDR3 in amino acids: CASSLAGTYEQYF. The CDR3, as DNA: TGTGCCAGTTCACTAGCGGGTACCTACGAGCAGTACTTC.

This chain uses TRBV29-1 with TRBJ2-1; 10 bases map to TRBD2. V lost 7 bases and J lost 3; bases outside the gene matches: 3. The CDR3 sequence is 13 residues long. Germline loops: CDR1 SQVTM, CDR2 ANQGSEA. CDR3 nucleotide sequence: TGCAGCGGGAGGACTAGCGGCTACAATGAGCAGTTCTTC. It yields the protein CSGRTSGYNEQFF.

The table lists this clone with a count of one. J is TRBJ2-3 and V is TRBV6-1; D remains unclear. Germline V gene data show CDR1 as MNHNS and CDR2 as SASEGT. V was clipped by 4 bases and J by 6 bases, with 11 bases between them. This CDR3 is built from 13 residues. CDR3 coding DNA: TGTGCCAGCAGTGTAGGGCTCCGGGATACGCAGTATTTT. This sequence encodes CASSVGLRDTQYF.

This chain links TRBV5-1 with TRBJ2-2, with 8 bases fitting TRBD1. The V and J ends lost 5 bases and 2 bases, in that order; junction bases with no gene match: 8. The CDR3 runs to 16 residues. Germline V gene data show CDR1 as SGHRS and CDR2 as YFSETQ. CDR3 DNA sequence: TGCGCCAGCAGACCAACGACAGGGGTTAACACCGGGGAGCTGTTTTTT. As protein: CASRPTTGVNTGELFF.

A note on this clone: This probably arose from a read error, given a far larger clone one base away. The identical CDR3 is also encoded by other nucleotide sequences in the sample. This chain joins TRBV7-9 and TRBJ2-5; no reliable D call. Germline assignment: CDR1 SEHNR and CDR2 FQNEAQ (reference sequence). The length of the CDR3 is 11 residues. V was trimmed by 4 bases and J by 2 bases, leaving 2 bases between them. This CDR3 is CASSSQETQYF. The DNA of the CDR3 is TGTGCCAGCAGCTCGCAAGAGACCCAGTACTTC.

The chain combines TRBV19 with TRBJ1-1, with 7 positions matching TRBD1. Germline V CDR1 and CDR2: LNHDA, SQIVND (reference sequence). This CDR3 has 17 amino acids. The CDR3 sequence is CATKEPLDRQGRPEAFF. The CDR3 region has the DNA TGTGCGACTAAAGAACCACTAGACCGACAGGGTAGACCTGAAGCTTTCTTT.

V is TRBV13 and J is TRBJ2-1, with no clear D. V was cut by 4 bases and J by 8 bases, with 12 bases left in between. CDR3 length: 13 residues. Germline-derived CDR1 and CDR2 are PRHDT and FYEKMQ (reference sequence). The CDR3 bases are TGTGCCAGCAGCTCAACCTGGAGAGATGAGCAGTTCTTC. Translated, it gives CASSSTWRDEQFF.

The rearrangement links TRBV14 to TRBJ1-4; 10 bases fit TRBD1. The CDR3 has 15 amino acids. The V gene end was trimmed by 4 bases and the J gene end by 4 bases; junction bases not matched to a gene: 3. CDR1 SGHDN and CDR2 FVKESK come from the germline V gene. Written as DNA, the CDR3 is TGTGCCAGCAGCCGACAGGGGGCCGTTAATGAAAAACTGTTTTTT. Amino acids: CASSRQGAVNEKLFF.